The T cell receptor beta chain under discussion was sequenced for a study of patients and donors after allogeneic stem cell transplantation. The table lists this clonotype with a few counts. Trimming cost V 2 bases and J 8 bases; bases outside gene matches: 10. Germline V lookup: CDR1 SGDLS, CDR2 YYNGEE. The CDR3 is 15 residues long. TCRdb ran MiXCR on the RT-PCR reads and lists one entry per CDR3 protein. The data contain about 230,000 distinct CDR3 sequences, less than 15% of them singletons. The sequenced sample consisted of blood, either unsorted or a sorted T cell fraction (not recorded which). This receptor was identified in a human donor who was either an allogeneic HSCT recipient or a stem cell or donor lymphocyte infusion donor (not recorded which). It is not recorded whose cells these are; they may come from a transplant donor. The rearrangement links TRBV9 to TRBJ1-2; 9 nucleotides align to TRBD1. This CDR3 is CASSVVPGQGFGYTF. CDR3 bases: TGTGCCAGCAGCGTGGTCCCGGGACAGGGTTTCGGCTACACCTTC.